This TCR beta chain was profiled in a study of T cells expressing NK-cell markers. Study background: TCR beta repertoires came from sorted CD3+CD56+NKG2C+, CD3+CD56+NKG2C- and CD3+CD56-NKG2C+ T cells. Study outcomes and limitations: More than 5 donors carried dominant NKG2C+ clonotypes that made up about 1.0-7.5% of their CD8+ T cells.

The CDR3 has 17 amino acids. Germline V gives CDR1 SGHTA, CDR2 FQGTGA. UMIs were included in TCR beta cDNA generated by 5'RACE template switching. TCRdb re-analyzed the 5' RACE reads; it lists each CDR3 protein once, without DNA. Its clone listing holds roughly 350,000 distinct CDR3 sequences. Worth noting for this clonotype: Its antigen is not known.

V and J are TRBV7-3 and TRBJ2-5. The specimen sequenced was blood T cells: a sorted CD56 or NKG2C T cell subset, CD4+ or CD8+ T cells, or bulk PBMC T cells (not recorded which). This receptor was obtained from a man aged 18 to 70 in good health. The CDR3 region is CASSRDPRLTSQETQYF.